These T cell receptor beta chains were read from a single sample in a study of memory CD4+ T cells and cytomegalovirus serostatus. Sequenced by immunoSEQ multiplex PCR; TCRdb stores in-frame clones only, minus some. This table holds tens of thousands of clones, under 90% found once. The sample taken for sequencing was memory CD4+ T cells from blood. The receptors stem from an adult in good health and CMV-seronegative. Some clones in this sample may be carry-over from other donors' samples. Each CDR3 is given with its conserved first and last residue. D genes are given only for firm matches. Expanded clones get a size class; other rows say once, few or many, or leave the size out.

len: 17
j_gene: TRBJ2-2
abundance: .
v_gene: TRBV19
d_gene: TRBD2
CDR3aa: CASSHFRGLANTGELFF
CDR3nt: TGTGCCAGTAGCCATTTCCGAGGACTAGCAAACACCGGGGAGCTGTTTTTT

len: 15
j_gene: TRBJ2-5
abundance: .
v_gene: TRBV7-2
d_gene: TRBD2
CDR3aa: CASSTSGRAGETQYF
CDR3nt: TGTGCCAGCAGCACCAGCGGGAGGGCAGGGGAGACCCAGTACTTC

len: 14
j_gene: TRBJ2-1
abundance: .
v_gene: TRBV9
d_gene: .
CDR3aa: CASSVAPSGNEQFF
CDR3nt: TGTGCCAGCAGCGTTGCCCCCTCCGGGAATGAGCAGTTCTTC

len: 11
j_gene: TRBJ2-3
abundance: .
v_gene: TRBV11-2
d_gene: .
CDR3aa: CASNEWGTQYF
CDR3nt: TGTGCCAGCAACGAATGGGGTACGCAGTATTTT

len: 14
j_gene: TRBJ2-1
abundance: once
v_gene: TRBV7-9
d_gene: .
CDR3aa: CASSLGSGPDEQFF
CDR3nt: TGTGCCAGCAGCTTGGGGTCCGGCCCCGATGAGCAGTTCTTC

len: 15
j_gene: TRBJ1-2
abundance: .
v_gene: TRBV7-9
d_gene: TRBD1
CDR3aa: CASSPRTGIGYGYTF
CDR3nt: TGTGCCAGCAGCCCCCGGACAGGGATCGGCTATGGCTACACCTTC

len: 14
j_gene: TRBJ1-4
abundance: .
v_gene: TRBV7-8
d_gene: .
CDR3aa: CASSLATRGEKLFF
CDR3nt: TGTGCCAGCAGCTTAGCCACGAGGGGTGAAAAACTGTTTTTT

len: 14
j_gene: TRBJ1-1
abundance: .
v_gene: TRBV18
d_gene: .
CDR3aa: CASSPGAANTEAFF
CDR3nt: TGTGCCAGCTCACCAGGGGCGGCAAACACTGAAGCTTTCTTT

len: 12
j_gene: TRBJ2-7
abundance: .
v_gene: TRBV29-1
d_gene: .
CDR3aa: CSVEDLRGEQYF
CDR3nt: TGCAGCGTTGAAGATCTTCGCGGAGAGCAGTACTTC

len: 15
j_gene: TRBJ2-3
abundance: .
v_gene: TRBV4-2
d_gene: .
CDR3aa: CASSQATTHTDTQYF
CDR3nt: TGTGCCAGCAGCCAAGCAACTACGCACACAGATACGCAGTATTTT

len: 14
j_gene: TRBJ1-2
abundance: .
v_gene: TRBV7-2
d_gene: TRBD1
CDR3aa: CASSLDRGPYGYTF
CDR3nt: TGTGCCAGCAGCTTAGACAGGGGGCCCTATGGCTACACCTTC

len: 16
j_gene: TRBJ2-7
abundance: .
v_gene: TRBV4-1
d_gene: .
CDR3aa: CASSQRRGDPILRGDF
CDR3nt: TGCGCCAGCAGCCAAAGGAGGGGGGACCCTATTTTACGTGGGGACTTC

len: 13
j_gene: TRBJ1-2
abundance: .
v_gene: TRBV29-1
d_gene: TRBD1
CDR3aa: CSVALTGASGYTF
CDR3nt: TGCAGCGTCGCCCTGACAGGGGCTTCTGGCTACACCTTC

len: 17
j_gene: TRBJ1-3
abundance: .
v_gene: TRBV5-1
d_gene: .
CDR3aa: CASSYTAQLYSGNTIYF
CDR3nt: TGCGCCAGCAGCTACACGGCCCAATTATACTCTGGAAACACCATATATTTT

len: 17
j_gene: TRBJ2-1
abundance: .
v_gene: TRBV1
d_gene: .
CDR3aa: CTSSQPSTSGRANEQFF
CDR3nt: TGCACCAGCAGCCAGCCCTCGACTAGCGGGAGGGCCAATGAGCAGTTCTTC

len: 15
j_gene: TRBJ1-5
abundance: once
v_gene: TRBV28
d_gene: .
CDR3aa: CASALSGNSNQPQHF
CDR3nt: TGTGCCAGTGCCCTGAGTGGGAATAGCAATCAGCCCCAGCATTTT

len: 16
j_gene: TRBJ1-5
abundance: once
v_gene: TRBV28
d_gene: .
CDR3aa: CASSLLARLSNQPQHF
CDR3nt: TGTGCCAGCAGTTTATTAGCCAGGCTTAGCAATCAGCCCCAGCATTTT

len: 14
j_gene: TRBJ2-5
abundance: .
v_gene: TRBV10-2
d_gene: .
CDR3aa: CASSERGYQETQYF
CDR3nt: TGCGCCAGCAGTGAAAGGGGTTACCAAGAGACCCAGTACTTC

len: 14
j_gene: TRBJ1-2
abundance: .
v_gene: TRBV7-2
d_gene: .
CDR3aa: CASSLARGALGYTF
CDR3nt: TGTGCCAGCAGCTTAGCGCGGGGGGCGCTCGGCTACACCTTC

len: 14
j_gene: TRBJ1-1
abundance: .
v_gene: TRBV18
d_gene: TRBD1
CDR3aa: CASSRDRKNTEAFF
CDR3nt: TGTGCCAGCTCCAGGGACAGAAAGAACACTGAAGCTTTCTTT

len: 14
j_gene: TRBJ1-1
abundance: .
v_gene: TRBV4-3
d_gene: .
CDR3aa: CASSQILSGTEAFF
CDR3nt: TGCGCCAGCAGCCAAATACTTTCGGGCACTGAAGCTTTCTTT

len: 11
j_gene: TRBJ1-2
abundance: once
v_gene: TRBV5-6
d_gene: .
CDR3aa: CASSHRAGYTF
CDR3nt: TGTGCCAGCAGCCACAGGGCTGGCTACACCTTC

len: 16
j_gene: TRBJ2-3
abundance: .
v_gene: TRBV6-1
d_gene: TRBD1
CDR3aa: CASSGGQGGFADTQYF
CDR3nt: TGTGCCAGCAGTGGGGGACAGGGGGGGTTTGCAGATACGCAGTATTTT

len: 16
j_gene: TRBJ2-1
abundance: .
v_gene: TRBV7-6
d_gene: TRBD2
CDR3aa: CASSPTGTSGYNEQFF
CDR3nt: TGTGCCAGCAGCCCGACCGGGACTAGCGGTTACAATGAGCAGTTCTTC

len: 15
j_gene: TRBJ1-1
abundance: .
v_gene: TRBV5-1
d_gene: .
CDR3aa: CASSLSGTKNTEAFF
CDR3nt: TGCGCCAGCAGCCTCTCCGGGACCAAGAACACTGAAGCTTTCTTT

len: 15
j_gene: TRBJ2-3
abundance: .
v_gene: TRBV5-8
d_gene: .
CDR3aa: CASSSPYYSTDTQYF
CDR3nt: TGTGCCAGCAGCTCCCCCTATTATAGCACAGATACGCAGTATTTT

len: 14
j_gene: TRBJ2-1
abundance: once
v_gene: TRBV7-9
d_gene: TRBD2
CDR3aa: CASSREGGNYEQFF
CDR3nt: TGTGCCAGCAGCCGGGAGGGGGGGAATTATGAGCAGTTCTTC

len: 17
j_gene: TRBJ2-2
abundance: once
v_gene: TRBV7-3
d_gene: TRBD1
CDR3aa: CASSLMGQATNTGELFF
CDR3nt: TGTGCCAGCAGCTTAATGGGACAGGCTACGAACACCGGGGAGCTGTTTTTT

len: 13
j_gene: TRBJ1-5
abundance: .
v_gene: TRBV30
d_gene: .
CDR3aa: CAWSGDSNQPQHF
CDR3nt: TGTGCCTGGAGTGGGGACTCCAATCAGCCCCAGCATTTT

len: 13
j_gene: TRBJ2-7
abundance: .
v_gene: TRBV2
d_gene: TRBD2
CDR3aa: CASMAGVLNEQYF
CDR3nt: TGTGCCAGCATGGCGGGAGTTTTGAACGAGCAGTACTTC

len: 16
j_gene: TRBJ1-5
abundance: .
v_gene: TRBV30
d_gene: .
CDR3aa: CAWSVHGGGSGQPQHF
CDR3nt: TGTGCCTGGAGTGTACATGGTGGGGGGAGTGGTCAGCCCCAGCATTTT

len: 13
j_gene: TRBJ2-1
abundance: once
v_gene: TRBV2
d_gene: .
CDR3aa: CASRRTAYNEQFF
CDR3nt: TGTGCCAGCAGGAGGACAGCCTACAATGAGCAGTTCTTC

len: 15
j_gene: TRBJ1-1
abundance: many
v_gene: TRBV7-2
d_gene: .
CDR3aa: CASSPMAGGLAEAFF
CDR3nt: TGTGCCAGCAGCCCGATGGCGGGGGGCCTAGCTGAAGCTTTCTTT

len: 15
j_gene: TRBJ2-2
abundance: .
v_gene: TRBV14
d_gene: TRBD2
CDR3aa: CASSRAGGPLAELFF
CDR3nt: TGTGCCAGCAGTCGAGCGGGAGGGCCCTTGGCGGAGCTGTTTTTT

len: 17
j_gene: TRBJ2-1
abundance: .
v_gene: TRBV5-1
d_gene: TRBD2
CDR3aa: CASRLSGGGGTYNEQFF
CDR3nt: TGCGCCAGCAGGCTTTCTGGCGGGGGGGGTACCTACAATGAGCAGTTCTTC

len: 15
j_gene: TRBJ2-2
abundance: .
v_gene: TRBV19
d_gene: .
CDR3aa: CASSMSRVVHGELFF
CDR3nt: TGTGCCAGTAGTATGTCGCGGGTAGTACACGGGGAGCTGTTTTTT

len: 14
j_gene: TRBJ1-5
abundance: once
v_gene: TRBV5-1
d_gene: .
CDR3aa: CASSLGTNNQPQHF
CDR3nt: TGCGCCAGCAGCTTGGGCACAAACAATCAGCCCCAGCATTTT